The present entry profiles one TCR beta chain with its context. V lost 5 bases and J 1 base, leaving 9 bases between the germline ends. The CDR3 length is 13 residues. Germline V gives CDR1 SGHRS, CDR2 YFSETQ. This sample is drawn from a study of control samples from healthy donors and cancer patients. Produced via immunoSEQ multiplex PCR; TCRdb's table is partial and in-frame only. The table records roughly 100,000 clones, around 88% of them present only once. The receptor was isolated from a man aged 30-40 years in good health. Sequences were obtained from blood. The V call is TRBV5-1, the J call TRBJ1-1; D ambiguous. This chain's CDR3 is CASSNWGNTEAFF. The CDR3 nucleotides are TGCGCCAGCAGTAACTGGGGGAACACTGAAGCTTTCTTT.